The 3 T cell receptor beta chains presented below share a single source sample, sequenced in a study of cytotoxic CD8 clonotypes in ibrutinib-treated CLL. Measured with immunoSEQ multiplex PCR; TCRdb has only the in-frame clones, and not every one. This sample has about 97,000 clones; approximately 78% occur once, and the top ten carry around 32%. Source: PBMCs, taken after 12 months of ibrutinib treatment. The receptors were sampled from a human donor with chronic lymphocytic leukemia.

The chain recombines TRBV7-9 with TRBJ2-1; 9 positions agree with TRBD2. Unmatched junction bases numbered 8, after V lost 1 base and J lost 7 bases. CDR3 length: 16 amino acids. CDR1 is SEHNR and CDR2 is FQNEAQ in the germline V gene (reference sequence). The chain's CDR3 is CASSLGAGGGFNEQFF. The CDR3 DNA reads TGTGCCAGCAGCTTAGGAGCGGGGGGTGGATTTAATGAGCAGTTCTTC.

At least ten counts were recorded for this clone. V and J are TRBV5-1 and TRBJ1-5; D might be TRBD1 (6 bases). V gave up 0 bases and J gave up 5 bases, with 12 bases separating them. The CDR3 sequence is 15 residues long. Germline loops: CDR1 SGHRS, CDR2 YFSETQ. The CDR3 loop is CASSLEGRGDQPQHF. CDR3 sequence (DNA): TGCGCCAGCAGCTTGGAGGGCAGGGGTGATCAGCCCCAGCATTTT.

This clone was detected only a few times. The J gene is TRBJ2-5, the V gene TRBV4-2, with D perhaps matching TRBD2 (6 bases). This CDR3 spans 15 amino acids. Germline CDR1 reads LGHNA; CDR2 reads YNFKEQ. With 4 bases removed from V and 2 bases from J, the gap between germline ends came to 14 bases. As DNA, the CDR3 is TGTGCCAGCAGCCCCCTGTCCGGGGGACAAGAGACCCAGTACTTC. Translated, it gives CASSPLSGGQETQYF.